Given below is one TCR beta chain in context. This sample was taken from a study of CD8 T cells in Susac syndrome. It was with random hexamers that 0.5 to 1 ug RNA was reverse transcribed. TCRdb recomputed calls from the immunoSEQ multiplex PCR reads with MiXCR, one row per CDR3 protein. Among approximately 270,000 distinct CDR3 sequences listed, just under 95% were seen once. The clonotype comes from a human donor with multiple sclerosis. Sequenced input: CD4+ T cells from PBMCs.

The CDR3 DNA follows: TGTGCCAGCAGCATTCTGGACGGAGAACTAGCCAAAAACATTCAGTACTTC. The encoded protein is CASSILDGELAKNIQYF. The rearrangement links TRBV11-2 to TRBJ2-4; no firm D call. V lost 5 bases to trimming and J lost 0 bases, with 17 bases between them. The CDR3 has 17 amino acids. Per germline, CDR1 SGHAT and CDR2 FQNNGV.